This TCR beta chain is from a study of T cells in Graves' hyperthyroidism and ophthalmopathy (dated by TCRdb to between 2018 and 2021). Study-wide context: A discovery cohort of 95 to 100 patients, 43 with Graves' ophthalmopathy and about 58 with stable Graves' hyperthyroidism, was used to find distinguishing TCR V-J signatures. The 100 discovery patients were divided at random into training and test sets in a 7:3 ratio. In addition, the study compared T-cell repertoires in thyroid tissue and in blood from about 6 Graves' hyperthyroidism patients. TCR Vbeta CDR3 sequencing of approximately 140 peripheral blood samples (roughly 43 ophthalmopathy, 75 to 80 hyperthyroidism and some 17 progressor patients) is reported in the paper. After sampling, hyperthyroidism patients received methimazole starting at 30 mg daily, and ophthalmopathy patients received high-dose intravenous methylprednisolone. Prospective prediction of ophthalmopathy was tested in an independent validation cohort of approximately 18 hyperthyroidism patients and 17 patients who later progressed to ophthalmopathy.

This clonotype was seen repeatedly, ten times or more. Its antigen specificity is not known. No base-level quality is on record; no much larger clone is a single base apart. The study excluded patients with uncontrolled infections, other autoimmune diseases, pregnancy or lactation. Diagnoses were established on the basis of clinical symptoms, serum thyroxine and TRAb, thyroid ultrasound, and orbital computed tomography. Total RNA was extracted using Trizol reagent, and RNA quality was assessed on an Agilent 2100 Bioanalyzer. The CDR1 and CDR2 encoded by the germline V gene are KGHDR and SFDVKD. The CDR3 contains 14 residues, cysteine and phenylalanine counted. Only the CDR3 DNA stays, 42 bases, in frame from base 1. Trimming takes 3 bases from V and 3 bases from J, and the germline ends sit 10 bases apart. TCR beta CDR3 regions were amplified from RNA transcripts. The TCR CDR3 was subjected to a first round of RT-PCR using the HTBI primer set and the Qiagen OneStep RT-PCR kit. Libraries were constructed in a second round of multiplex PCR, after which size selection and purification were performed. Sequencing of the libraries was done on an Illumina HiSeq2000 using paired-end 100 bp reads. In the original analysis: SOAPnuke was used to process the raw data, throwing out any read that contained adapters or uncalled bases, had a mean Phred below 15, or lacked an exact constant-primer or identifier match. High-quality paired reads were merged with COPE v1.2.5, and unique nucleotide sequences were defined as clonotypes. MiTCR v1.1 was used to align the clonotypes against IMGT TRBV, TRBD and TRBJ reference segments. Analysis was restricted to V-J combinations with a frequency above 0.0001, which covered approximately 99% of repertoires. The TCS score was defined as F50 (clonal expansion) divided by E x V (chaos), with BLOSUM62-based TCRdist calculated between CDR3 peptides within each V-J. Welch's t-statistics and random forest reduced 514 V-J features to roughly 13, which were used in a naive Bayes classifier (R e1071). The similarity between thyroid and blood repertoires was quantified using the Morisita-Horn index. TCRdb itself trimmed the public reads at Q25 with fastp, ran MiXCR and retained productive beta chains. Identical CDR3 protein sequences are pooled into one entry, listed with their most common genes and DNA. TCRdb's processing, not the study's, gives the V and J calls here. This sample has about 570,000 distinct CDR3 sequences in its table, and roughly 46% of those were observed once. The leading ten clones occupy under 20% of the sample.

Paper-wide results and their limitations: Most expanded thyroid clonotypes (frequency above 0.001) were also detected in blood, a finding suggesting that blood repertoires may reflect thyroid immune responses. A 13 V-J signature model separated ophthalmopathy from stable hyperthyroidism, with about 88% sensitivity and 81.08% specificity in cross-validation and 80%/75% in testing. In validation, the model predicted progression to ophthalmopathy with around 71% sensitivity and about 72% specificity, a median of approximately 6.5 months before onset. Sample size was not statistically predetermined, and investigators were not blinded to group allocation.

The chain employs TRBV24-1 and TRBJ2-5; no confident D gene assignment can be made. The sample taken for sequencing was peripheral blood or thyroid tissue (not recorded which). This clonotype was obtained from an adult woman with Graves' disease, either hyperthyroidism or ophthalmopathy (not recorded which). This receptor has the CDR3 CATSDGVPKETQYF. In nucleotides, the sequence is TGTGCCACCAGTGATGGCGTACCAAAAGAGACCCAGTACTTC.